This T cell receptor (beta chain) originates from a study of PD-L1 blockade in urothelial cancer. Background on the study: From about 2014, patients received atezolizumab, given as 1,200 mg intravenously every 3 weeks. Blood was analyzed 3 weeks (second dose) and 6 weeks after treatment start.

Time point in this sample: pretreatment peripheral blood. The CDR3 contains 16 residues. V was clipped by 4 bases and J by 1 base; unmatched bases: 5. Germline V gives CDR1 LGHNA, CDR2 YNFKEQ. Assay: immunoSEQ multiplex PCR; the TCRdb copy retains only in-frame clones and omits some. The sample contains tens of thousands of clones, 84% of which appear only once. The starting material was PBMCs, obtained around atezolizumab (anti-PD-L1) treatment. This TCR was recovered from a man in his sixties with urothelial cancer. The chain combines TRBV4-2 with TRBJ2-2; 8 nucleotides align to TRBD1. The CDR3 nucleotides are TGTGCCAGCAGCCCTGGACAGGGAAAGAACACCGGGGAGCTGTTTTTT. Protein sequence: CASSPGQGKNTGELFF.